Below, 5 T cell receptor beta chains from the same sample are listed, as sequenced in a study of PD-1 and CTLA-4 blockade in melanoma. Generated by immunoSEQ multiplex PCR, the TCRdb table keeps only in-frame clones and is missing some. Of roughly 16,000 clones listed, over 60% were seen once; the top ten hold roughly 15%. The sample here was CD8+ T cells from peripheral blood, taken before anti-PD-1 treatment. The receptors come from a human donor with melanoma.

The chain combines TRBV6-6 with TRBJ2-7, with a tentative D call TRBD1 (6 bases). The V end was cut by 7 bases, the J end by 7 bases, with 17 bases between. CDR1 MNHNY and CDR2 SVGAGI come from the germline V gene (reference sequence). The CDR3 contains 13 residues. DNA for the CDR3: TGTGCCAGCACTAGGGCTGGGGGCCTGGAGCAGTACTTC. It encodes CASTRAGGLEQYF.

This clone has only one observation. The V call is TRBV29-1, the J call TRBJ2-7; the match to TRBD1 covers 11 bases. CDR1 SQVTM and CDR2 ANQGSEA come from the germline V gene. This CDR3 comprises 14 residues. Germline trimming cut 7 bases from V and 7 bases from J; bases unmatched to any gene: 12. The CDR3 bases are TGCAGCGCCCTCGCCGGGACAGGGGGTGGGGAGCAGTACTTC. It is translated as CSALAGTGGGEQYF.

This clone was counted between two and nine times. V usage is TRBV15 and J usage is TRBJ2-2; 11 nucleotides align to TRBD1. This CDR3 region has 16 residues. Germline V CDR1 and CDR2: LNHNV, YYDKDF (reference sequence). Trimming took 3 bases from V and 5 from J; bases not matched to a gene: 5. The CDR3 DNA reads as TGTGCCACCAGCAGGACCCGGGACAGGGGGACCGGGGAGCTGTTTTTT. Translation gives CATSRTRDRGTGELFF.

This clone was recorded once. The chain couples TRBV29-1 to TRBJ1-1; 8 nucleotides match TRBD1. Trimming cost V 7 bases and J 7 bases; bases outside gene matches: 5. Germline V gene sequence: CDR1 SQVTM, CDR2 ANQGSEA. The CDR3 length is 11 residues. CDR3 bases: TGCAGCGGTGGACAGGGCCTTGAAGCTTTCTTT. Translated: CSGGQGLEAFF.

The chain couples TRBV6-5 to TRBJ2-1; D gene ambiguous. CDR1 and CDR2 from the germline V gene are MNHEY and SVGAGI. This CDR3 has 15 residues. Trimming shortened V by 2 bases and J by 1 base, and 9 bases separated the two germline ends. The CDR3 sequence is CASSYAAGSYNEQFF. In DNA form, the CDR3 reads TGTGCCAGCAGTTACGCCGCCGGGTCCTACAATGAGCAGTTCTTC.